The present T cell receptor (beta chain) was sequenced within a study of long-term antiretroviral therapy in people with HIV. Whole-study results and caveats: With ART, diversity went up but was still lower than in transplant donor controls.

Sequencing used immunoSEQ v3.0 at survey level. Samples were sequenced targeting about 35,000-50,000 T-cell genomes each. The repertoire was sequenced with immunoSEQ multiplex PCR; TCRdb's copy has only in-frame clones and lacks some. This sample has tens of thousands of clones, with approximately 80% found just once. The ends lost 5 bases at V and 7 bases at J; junction bases unmatched: 6. The germline gives CDR1 MNHEY, CDR2 SMNVEV (reference sequence). The CDR3 loop spans 14 amino acids. Ahead of DNA extraction, samples held roughly 0.9-10 million cryopreserved PBMC each. A remark on this clone: Its cognate antigen is unknown.

This clonotype originated in a man aged 50 to 60 with HIV. This specimen consisted of unsorted PBMCs, obtained 3 years after starting antiretroviral therapy. This chain joins TRBV27 and TRBJ1-5; 9 bases are shared with TRBD1. CDR3 in DNA: TGTGCCAGCAGTGCGGACAGGGGTCGGCAGCCCCAGCATTTT. Its translation: CASSADRGRQPQHF.